These 27 T cell receptor beta chains were sequenced from one sample in a study of CD8 T cells in Susac syndrome. A quantity of about 0.45 to 1 ug RNA underwent reverse transcription using random hexamers. TCRdb independently ran MiXCR on the immunoSEQ multiplex PCR reads; one entry per CDR3 protein. The sample yields 100,000 to 150,000 distinct CDR3 sequences, over 85% seen once. The sequenced material came from CD4+ T cells from PBMCs. The origin of the receptors is a human donor in good health.

This clonotype was seen just once. The chain joins TRBV6-1 to TRBJ1-2; the D gene is possibly TRBD1 (5 bases). From germline, CDR1 is MNHNS and CDR2 SASEGT. V gave up 6 bases and J gave up 0 bases, with 23 bases separating them. The CDR3 is 18 residues long. The CDR3 sequence is CASRTGGSGVLANYGYTF. CDR3 DNA: TGTGCCAGCAGGACTGGGGGGTCGGGGGTTCTAGCTAACTATGGCTACACCTTC.

This rearrangement joins TRBV18 to TRBJ1-2; perhaps TRBD1 as D (6 bases). Germline V gives CDR1 KGHSH, CDR2 LQKENI. Trimming shortened V by 4 bases and J by 5 bases, and 17 bases separated the two germline ends. This CDR3 has 15 residues. CDR3 sequence: CASSRSRTDDYGYTF. The CDR3 DNA sequence: TGTGCCAGCTCACGTTCCCGGACAGATGATTATGGCTACACCTTC.

The V call is TRBV5-1, the J call TRBJ2-7, with TRBD2 matching over 8 bases. CDR1 is SGHRS, CDR2 YFSETQ, per germline. V trimming: 4 bases; J trimming: 2 bases; junction bases outside the gene matches: 11. The CDR3 is 16 residues long. The CDR3 spells CASSRGGGGNAYEQYF. CDR3 bases: TGCGCCAGCAGCCGGGGGGGCGGCGGGAACGCCTACGAGCAGTACTTC.

The V and J genes are TRBV7-9 and TRBJ2-7; D is ambiguous. Between the trimmed V and J ends, which lost 5 bases and 0 bases, there was a span of 14 bases. CDR1 SEHNR and CDR2 FQNEAQ come from the germline V gene (reference sequence). The CDR3 covers 15 residues. This chain's CDR3 is CASSALRLSSYEQYF. The CDR3 DNA sequence: TGTGCCAGCAGCGCCCTGCGGTTGAGCTCCTACGAGCAGTACTTC.

The CDR3 DNA is TGCAGTGCTAGAGTTTTCGCAGGGGCTAACTATGGCTACACCTTC. This codes for CSARVFAGANYGYTF. V gene TRBV20-1 combines with J gene TRBJ1-2, with D possibly being TRBD1 (6 bases). The CDR3 is 15 residues long. The V end was cut by 1 base, the J end by 0 bases, with 12 bases between. CDR1 DFQATT and CDR2 SNEGSKA come from the germline V gene (reference sequence).

The chain combines TRBV20-1 with TRBJ2-5; D not resolved. V was shortened by 6 bases and J by 0 bases, with 17 bases between the two germline ends. Germline V gives CDR1 DFQATT, CDR2 SNEGSKA (reference sequence). The CDR3 runs to 15 residues. CDR3 region: CSAVSPRTYQETQYF. The CDR3 DNA follows: TGCAGTGCCGTCTCCCCCCGGACGTACCAAGAGACCCAGTACTTC.

The rearrangement links TRBV28 to TRBJ1-4, with D hard to call. Germline V CDR1 and CDR2: MDHEN, SYDVKM. The CDR3 sequence is 16 residues long. The V gene lost 4 bases and the J gene lost 0 bases, with 12 bases spanning the gap. This CDR3 reads CASSSPVVATNEKLFF. The CDR3 coding sequence is TGTGCCAGCAGTTCCCCAGTGGTGGCAACTAATGAAAAACTGTTTTTT.

The V and J genes are TRBV27 and TRBJ2-7; TRBD1 aligns across 8 bases. CDR3 size: 15 residues. V gave up 6 bases and J gave up 3 bases; unmatched junction bases: 10. Germline V CDR1 and CDR2: MNHEY, SMNVEV (reference sequence). The CDR3 region is CASRIKGQAYYEQYF. The DNA of the CDR3 is TGTGCCAGCAGAATTAAGGGACAGGCATACTACGAGCAGTACTTC.

This clonotype was seen just once. The chain carries TRBV6-6 and TRBJ2-1; 8 nucleotides match TRBD2. The V segment lost 7 bases and the J segment 6 bases; nucleotides outside the gene matches: 14. The CDR3 is 16 residues long. Germline V gene data show CDR1 as MNHNY and CDR2 as SVGAGI (reference sequence). The DNA for the CDR3 is TGTGCCAGCAAGGTCCGAAGCGGGAGTAACGTCAATGAGCAGTTCTTC. It codes for CASKVRSGSNVNEQFF.

The rearrangement uses TRBV19 and TRBJ2-6; TRBD1 agrees at 8 bases. This CDR3 spans 16 amino acids. The germline V gene encodes CDR1 LNHDA and CDR2 SQIVND (reference sequence). The J segment lost 1 base and the V segment lost 9 bases, leaving 8 bases of the junction unmatched. CDR3 amino acids: CASNDRGLSGANVLTF. The CDR3 nucleotides read TGTGCCAGCAACGACAGGGGATTATCTGGGGCCAACGTCCTGACTTTC.

The chain combines TRBV20-1 with TRBJ2-2; D call uncertain. Trimming removed 5 bases at V and 0 bases at J, with 10 bases between. This CDR3 spans 14 amino acids. Per germline, CDR1 DFQATT and CDR2 SNEGSKA (reference sequence). The CDR3 DNA reads as TGCAGTGCTCAGCCGGTCGCGAACACCGGGGAGCTGTTTTTT. This gives the protein CSAQPVANTGELFF.

The gene calls are TRBV7-8 and TRBJ2-7; 12 nucleotides match TRBD2. The CDR3 is 16 amino acids. CDR1 is SGHVS and CDR2 is FQNEAQ in the germline V gene. V shed 5 bases and J 6 bases; nucleotides not matched to a gene: 11. This CDR3 reads CASSPRRLAGDGEQYF. CDR3 bases: TGTGCCAGCAGCCCCCGGCGACTAGCGGGAGACGGCGAGCAGTACTTC.

The chain has TRBV2 and TRBJ1-2; D gene ambiguous. The CDR3 has 16 residues. Trimming left V 6 bases short and J 6 bases short, with 23 bases between. Germline assignment: CDR1 SNHLY and CDR2 FYNNEI. As DNA, the CDR3 is TGTGCCAGCAGGGCAGTCACCGGGCCTTCATTCAATGGCTACACCTTC. This sequence encodes CASRAVTGPSFNGYTF.

The chain is built from TRBV7-8 and TRBJ2-3, with D hard to call. There are 15 residues in the CDR3. The V end was cut by 5 bases, the J end by 0 bases, with 12 bases between. Germline V CDR1 and CDR2: SGHVS, FQNEAQ. Written as DNA, the CDR3 is TGTGCCAGCAGCGCGAGTTGGCGGAGCACAGATACGCAGTATTTT. It yields the protein CASSASWRSTDTQYF.

The chain employs TRBV7-2 and TRBJ2-1; D ambiguous. CDR1 is SGHTA, CDR2 FQGNSA, per germline. The V gene lost 3 bases and the J gene lost 0 bases, with 15 bases spanning the gap. The CDR3 length is 17 residues. The CDR3 DNA sequence: TGTGCCAGCAGCTTGTTACGCCTCTCAAGCTCCTACAATGAGCAGTTCTTC. Amino acids: CASSLLRLSSSYNEQFF. The entire variable domain, with the rest obtained from reference TRBV7-2 and TRBJ2-1, is as follows: GAGVSQSPSNKVTEKGKDVELRCDPISGHTALYWYRQSLGQGLEFLIYFQGNSAPDKSGLPSDRFSAERTGGSVSTLTIQRTQQEDSAVYLCASSLLRLSSSYNEQFFGPGTRLTVL.

The V call is TRBV5-1, the J call TRBJ2-1, with D maybe TRBD2 (5 bases). Germline CDR1 reads SGHRS; CDR2 reads YFSETQ. This CDR3 is 15 amino acids long. V shed 5 bases and J shed 5 bases, with 17 bases lying between them. DNA for the CDR3: TGCGCCAGCAGTCGCCAGAGGGCCTATGACAATGAGCAGTTCTTC. This sequence encodes CASSRQRAYDNEQFF. The variable domain in full, completed from reference TRBV5-1 and TRBJ2-1, reads KAGVTQTPRYLIKTRGQQVTLSCSPISGHRSVSWYQQTPGQGLQFLFEYFSETQRNKGNFPGRFSGRQFSNSRSEMNVSTLELGDSALYLCASSRQRAYDNEQFFGPGTRLTVL.

The chain has TRBV5-6 and TRBJ1-1, with TRBD1 matching over 7 bases. Germline-derived CDR1 and CDR2 are SGHDT and YYEEEE. The CDR3 sequence is 12 residues long. After removal of 1 base from V and 11 bases from J, the junction contained 5 bases not matched to a gene. In DNA, the CDR3 is TGTGCCAGCAGCTTGAGAGGGGGCGAGGCTTTCTTT. It translates to CASSLRGGEAFF.

The rearrangement links TRBV5-1 to TRBJ2-1; unclear D gene. The CDR3 consists of 13 residues. Trimming removed 1 base at V and 6 bases at J, with 8 bases between. CDR1 and CDR2 (germline): SGHRS, YFSETQ. The CDR3 coding sequence is TGCGCCAGCAGCTTGTCCCGAGGCAATGAGCAGTTCTTC. This encodes CASSLSRGNEQFF.

Note on this clonotype: An end of the junction differs from the germline gene, which may be a read error. V gene TRBV5-1 combines with J gene TRBJ1-2; D gene ambiguous. Germline CDR1 reads SGHRS; CDR2 reads YFSETQ. CDR3 length: 14 amino acids. The CDR3 spells CASSSSGGSYGYTF. In nucleotides, the CDR3 is TGCGCCAGTAGCTCCTCGGGCGGAAGCTATGGCTACACCTTC. The variable domain in full, completed from reference TRBV5-1 and TRBJ1-2, reads KAGVTQTPRYLIKTRGQQVTLSCSPISGHRSVSWYQQTPGQGLQFLFEYFSETQRNKGNFPGRFSGRQFSNSRSEMNVSTLELGDSALYLCASSSSGGSYGYTFGSGTRLTVV.

The chain carries TRBV4-3 and TRBJ2-7, with 7 nucleotides matching TRBD2. There are 14 residues in the CDR3. CDR1 is LGHNA and CDR2 is YSLEER in the germline V gene. Trimming removed 0 bases from V and 7 bases from J; junction bases left unmatched: 6. The CDR3 loop is CASSQELARHEQYF. CDR3 nucleotides: TGCGCCAGCAGCCAAGAACTAGCGCGGCATGAGCAGTACTTC.

The rearrangement joins TRBV5-1 to TRBJ2-5; 7 positions agree with TRBD2. Germline trimming cut 6 bases from V and 4 bases from J; bases unmatched to any gene: 12. CDR3 length equals 15 residues. CDR1 and CDR2 (germline): SGHRS, YFSETQ. Here the CDR3 DNA reads TGCGCCAGCACCCTAAAGGGAGGGATTGGAGAGACCCAGTACTTC. Protein: CASTLKGGIGETQYF. The full variable domain, its missing parts supplied by reference TRBV5-1 and TRBJ2-5, is KAGVTQTPRYLIKTRGQQVTLSCSPISGHRSVSWYQQTPGQGLQFLFEYFSETQRNKGNFPGRFSGRQFSNSRSEMNVSTLELGDSALYLCASTLKGGIGETQYFGPGTRLLVL.

The chain employs TRBV20-1 and TRBJ2-7; TRBD2 matches at 9 bases. This CDR3 has 13 residues. V shed 6 bases and J 9 bases; nucleotides not matched to a gene: 12. Per germline, CDR1 DFQATT and CDR2 SNEGSKA (reference sequence). CDR3 in amino acids: CSAAQREVGRQYF. DNA for the CDR3: TGCAGTGCAGCTCAGCGGGAGGTAGGACGGCAGTACTTC.

The CDR3 bases are TGTGCCTGGACTTCCCTAGCCCCCGCAGGAGATACGCAGTATTTT. It yields the protein CAWTSLAPAGDTQYF. This chain connects TRBV30 to TRBJ2-3, with a possible D match to TRBD2 (5 bases). There are 15 residues in the CDR3. Germline CDR1 is GTSNPN and CDR2 is SVGIG (reference sequence). With 4 bases removed from V and 5 bases from J, the gap between germline ends came to 19 bases.

This sequence joins TRBV10-3 and TRBJ2-7; D perhaps matches TRBD2 (6 bases). V was pared by 2 bases and J by 4 bases, with 18 bases between. The CDR3 runs to 16 residues. Germline V gene sequence: CDR1 ENHRY, CDR2 SYGVKD. The CDR3, as DNA: TGTGCCATCAGTGAGCCATTCCTAGTCCGGGGGTACGAGCAGTACTTC. Translating it yields CAISEPFLVRGYEQYF.

The CDR3 DNA reads as TGTGCCAGCAGCTTAGCGCCCCAGGGGTACGAGCAGTACTTC. Translated: CASSLAPQGYEQYF. The rearrangement links TRBV7-9 to TRBJ2-7, with a weak D call TRBD1 (6 bases). V dropped 0 bases and J dropped 4 bases, with 10 bases sitting between them. The CDR3 has 14 residues. Looked up from germline, CDR1 is SEHNR and CDR2 is FQNEAQ (reference sequence).

The V and J genes are TRBV5-1 and TRBJ1-1, with D tentatively TRBD1 (6 bases). The germline V and J ends were trimmed by 0 bases and 4 bases, with 16 bases remaining between them. This CDR3 has 16 amino acids. Germline loops: CDR1 SGHRS, CDR2 YFSETQ. CDR3 amino acids: CASSLAGPGGLTEAFF. The CDR3 nucleotides are TGCGCCAGCAGCTTGGCTGGGCCCGGGGGGCTCACTGAAGCTTTCTTT.

The J gene is TRBJ1-2, the V gene TRBV29-1; 7 bases match TRBD1. CDR1 and CDR2 from the germline V gene are SQVTM and ANQGSEA. Trimming at V came to 7 bases and at J to 2 bases, leaving 1 base not matched to a gene. The CDR3 runs to 11 residues. CDR3 loop: CSGGQNYGYTF. For the CDR3, the DNA is TGCAGCGGGGGACAGAACTATGGCTACACCTTC.